The 15 T cell receptor beta chains given below trace back to one sample, sequenced in a study of blood T cell repertoires in COVID-19 (TCRdb year 2020). Library prep was done by the immunoSEQ multiplex PCR assay. TCRdb obtained this table from immuneACCESS and retained in-frame rearrangements with V and J assigned. These tables miss some clones; where compared with another copy, unresolved V genes account for less than half of the shortfall, and the remainder is unexplained. For this sample there are roughly 250,000 clones; around 87% appear just once. 1.6% of the sample is held by the ten biggest clonotypes. Sequenced sample: PBMCs or T cells enriched from blood (not recorded which). The origin of the receptors is a woman aged 45-65 years who had recovered from COVID-19.

The chain has TRBV6-5 and TRBJ1-1; D unclear. This CDR3 contains 14 residues. The germline V gene has CDR1 MNHEY and CDR2 SVGAGI. Trimming took off 6 bases at V and 9 bases at J, with 20 bases between the two ends. The CDR3 sequence is CASRPDIGPNQAFF. The CDR3 coding sequence is TGTGCCAGCAGACCCGACATAGGCCCTAATCAAGCTTTCTTT.

V usage is TRBV2 and J usage is TRBJ2-1; TRBD2 agrees at 8 bases. The germline V gene encodes CDR1 SNHLY and CDR2 FYNNEI. CDR3 size: 12 residues. V lost 6 bases, J lost 9 bases, and 4 bases stayed unmatched. Here the CDR3 reads CASRVAGIEQFF. In DNA, the CDR3 is TGTGCCAGCAGGGTAGCGGGAATTGAGCAGTTCTTC. Complete variable domain (other parts from reference TRBV2 and TRBJ2-1): EPEVTQTPSHQVTQMGQEVILRCVPISNHLYFYWYRQILGQKVEFLVSFYNNEISEKSEIFDDQFSVERPDGSNFTLKIRSTKLEDSAMYFCASRVAGIEQFFGPGTRLTVL.

This clone was observed a handful of times. The chain joins TRBV27 to TRBJ1-5; D gene ambiguous. V dropped 3 bases and J dropped 0 bases, with 6 bases sitting between them. The CDR3 covers 14 residues. CDR1 MNHEY and CDR2 SMNVEV come from the germline V gene (reference sequence). The CDR3 DNA reads as TGTGCCAGCAGTTTCGGTCGTAGCAATCAGCCCCAGCATTTT. This gives the protein CASSFGRSNQPQHF.

The chain uses TRBV10-3 and TRBJ2-7, with D possibly TRBD1 on 6 matching bases. The CDR3 spans 13 residues. Trimming removed 8 bases at V and 7 bases at J, with 18 bases between. Germline assignment: CDR1 ENHRY and CDR2 SYGVKD. In nucleotides, the CDR3 is TGTGCCATCGGCCGGATCCAGGGGCGGGAGCAGTACTTC. Amino acids: CAIGRIQGREQYF.

The DNA of the CDR3 is TGTGCCAGCAAACCTCGGGACAGGGGTACAGATACGCAGTATTTT. This sequence encodes CASKPRDRGTDTQYF. The chain carries TRBV3-1 (or the pseudogene TRBV3-2) and TRBJ2-3; 10 positions agree with TRBD1. After removal of 7 bases from V and 3 bases from J, the junction contained 7 bases not matched to a gene. Looked up from germline, CDR1 is LGHDT and CDR2 is YNNKEL (reference sequence). This CDR3 contains 15 residues.

This chain links TRBV9 with TRBJ1-2, with a possible D match to TRBD1 (5 bases). The CDR3 consists of 16 residues. The germline gives CDR1 SGDLS, CDR2 YYNGEE. Trimming shortened V by 4 bases and J by 1 base, and 17 bases separated the two germline ends. In nucleotides, the CDR3 is TGTGCCAGCAGCTTATCCTATGGGACTCTTAACTATGGCTACACCTTC. Its protein is CASSLSYGTLNYGYTF. Supplemented by reference TRBV9 and TRBJ1-2, the full variable domain reads DSGVTQTPKHLITATGQRVTLRCSPRSGDLSVYWYQQSLDQGLQFLIQYYNGEERAKGNILERFSAQQFPDLHSELNLSSLELGDSALYFCASSLSYGTLNYGYTFGSGTRLTVV.

This clone was observed a single time. V and J are TRBV15 and TRBJ2-1; TRBD1 aligns across 11 bases. Per germline, CDR1 LNHNV and CDR2 YYDKDF (reference sequence). Trimming cost V 6 bases and J 6 bases; bases outside gene matches: 7. CDR3 length: 15 residues. The CDR3 is CATSRDRGDSNEQFF. The CDR3 DNA reads TGTGCCACCAGTCGGGACAGGGGGGATAGCAATGAGCAGTTCTTC.

The rearrangement links TRBV18 to TRBJ2-1; 10 bases are shared with TRBD2. The germline gives CDR1 KGHSH, CDR2 LQKENI. V lost 6 bases and J lost 8; bases outside the gene matches: 10. This CDR3 is 15 amino acids long. The CDR3 region has the DNA TGTGCCAGCTCGTTCACTAGCGGGGACGCCGATGAGCAGTTCTTC. Protein: CASSFTSGDADEQFF. The whole variable domain, remainder taken from reference TRBV18 and TRBJ2-1, is NAGVMQNPRHLVRRRGQEARLRCSPMKGHSHVYWYRQLPEEGLKFMVYLQKENIIDESGMPKERFSAEFPKEGPSILRIQQVVRGDSAAYFCASSFTSGDADEQFFGPGTRLTVL.

This clone showed up just a few times. The V call is TRBV20-1, the J call TRBJ1-1; D gene ambiguous. Germline assignment: CDR1 DFQATT and CDR2 SNEGSKA (reference sequence). The germline V and J ends were trimmed by 6 bases and 1 base, with 6 bases remaining between them. This CDR3 is built from 11 residues. CDR3: CSAKQNTEAFF. CDR3 in DNA: TGCAGTGCAAAACAGAACACTGAAGCTTTCTTT.

The chain is built from TRBV3-1 (or the pseudogene TRBV3-2) and TRBJ1-1; possible D gene TRBD1, 5 bases. Germline assignment: CDR1 LGHDT and CDR2 YNNKEL (reference sequence). The CDR3 spans 13 residues. Trimming took 4 bases from V and 1 from J, leaving 7 bases between them. CDR3 sequence: CASSLGQNTEAFF. The CDR3 bases are TGTGCCAGCAGCCTTGGACAGAACACTGAAGCTTTCTTT.

The J gene is TRBJ2-7, the V gene TRBV7-8; TRBD2 aligns across 9 bases. The CDR3 contains 16 residues. Germline-derived CDR1 and CDR2 are SGHVS and FQNEAQ. V was clipped by 2 bases and J by 1 base; unmatched bases: 6. The CDR3 region has the DNA TGTGCCAGCAGCTTAAGGGCTAGCGGGGCATCCTACGAGCAGTACTTC. It encodes CASSLRASGASYEQYF.

The chain recombines TRBV19 with TRBJ1-1, with D hard to call. Deletions cut 7 bases from V and 1 base from J, with 19 bases between. Germline-derived CDR1 and CDR2 are LNHDA and SQIVND (reference sequence). This CDR3 is 16 amino acids long. The CDR3 reads CASNIKGEGSNTEAFF. DNA of the CDR3: TGTGCCAGTAACATTAAAGGAGAGGGCTCGAACACTGAAGCTTTCTTT.

CDR3 DNA: TGTGCCAGCAGCTTAACTCCGTTCGGGTACGAGCAGTACTTC. Its translation is CASSLTPFGYEQYF. The chain is built from TRBV7-2 and TRBJ2-7, with D uncertain. The germline gives CDR1 SGHTA, CDR2 FQGNSA. V gave up 2 bases and J gave up 4 bases, with 12 bases separating them. The CDR3 runs 14 residues. Complete variable domain (other parts from reference TRBV7-2 and TRBJ2-7): GAGVSQSPSNKVTEKGKDVELRCDPISGHTALYWYRQSLGQGLEFLIYFQGNSAPDKSGLPSDRFSAERTGGSVSTLTIQRTQQEDSAVYLCASSLTPFGYEQYFGPGTRLTVT.

The V and J genes are TRBV27 and TRBJ2-2, with D perhaps matching TRBD1 (6 bases). The CDR3 loop spans 14 amino acids. The germline V and J ends were trimmed by 11 bases and 1 base, with 14 bases remaining between them. Germline values: CDR1 MNHEY, CDR2 SMNVEV (reference sequence). CDR3 loop: CACALGQNTGELFF. As DNA, the CDR3 is TGTGCCTGCGCCTTGGGACAGAACACCGGGGAGCTGTTTTTT.

The DNA for the CDR3 is TGCGCCAGCAGCAGGACCGGGACTCCGAACACCGGGGAGCTGTTTTTT. Protein: CASSRTGTPNTGELFF. This chain uses TRBV5-1 with TRBJ2-2, with D possibly matching TRBD2 (6 bases). This CDR3 has 16 residues. The ends were cut back, 4 bases at V and 0 bases at J, with 13 bases in the middle. Germline CDR1 is SGHRS and CDR2 is YFSETQ.